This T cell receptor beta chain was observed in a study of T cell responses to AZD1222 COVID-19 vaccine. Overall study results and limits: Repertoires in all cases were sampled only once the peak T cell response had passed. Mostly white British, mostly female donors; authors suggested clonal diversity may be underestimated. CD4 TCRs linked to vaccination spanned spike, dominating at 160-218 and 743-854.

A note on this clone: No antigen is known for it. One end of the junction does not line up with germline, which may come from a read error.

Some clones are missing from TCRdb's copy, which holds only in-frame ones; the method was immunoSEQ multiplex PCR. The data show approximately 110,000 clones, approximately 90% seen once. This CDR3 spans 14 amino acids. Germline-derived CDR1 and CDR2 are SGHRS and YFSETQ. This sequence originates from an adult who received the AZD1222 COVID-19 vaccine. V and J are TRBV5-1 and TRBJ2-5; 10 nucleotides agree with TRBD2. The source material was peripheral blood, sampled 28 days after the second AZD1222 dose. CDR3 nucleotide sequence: TGCGTCAGCAGACGGACTAGCGGCGGGGAGACCCAGTACTTC. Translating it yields CVSRRTSGGETQYF.